The TCR beta chain under discussion was sequenced for a study of T-cell memory formation after mild COVID-19. Whole-study results and caveats: Some SARS-CoV-2-responding clones were already detected in memory before infection. Later expanders leaned toward CD4+, whereas clones contracting from day 15 to 85 were balanced CD4/CD8.

UMIs and sample barcodes were carried by the TCR alpha and TCR beta cDNA libraries that 5'RACE produced using constant-segment primers. TCRdb reanalysed the 5' RACE reads using MiXCR and keeps one entry per CDR3 protein. The repertoire holds nearly 110,000 distinct CDR3 sequences, 12% seen once, with around 27% in the top ten. The CDR3 spans 13 residues. V was trimmed by 10 bases and J by 0 bases, leaving 10 bases between them. Germline V gene sequence: CDR1 MNHEY, CDR2 SVGAGI. Comments on this clonotype: Its specificity is not known.

The rearrangement uses TRBV6-5 and TRBJ2-1; D tentatively reads TRBD1 or TRBD2 (6 bases each). The sequencing input was PBMCs or a T cell subset sorted from them (not recorded which). This TCR derives from an adult woman who had mild COVID-19 (a few samples of this study predate the infection). Cell type and time point are not known. DNA of the CDR3: TGTGCCATAGGAGGGGGCTCCTACAATGAGCAGTTCTTC. The encoded protein is CAIGGGSYNEQFF.